This T cell receptor (beta chain) is from a study of vaccination effects on CD4 cells after COVID-19. Under the ViraFEST assay, PBMC were stimulated with viral peptide pools so that antigen-specific CD4+ T cells expanded. Sequencing was performed afterwards. CD4+ T cells were isolated after about eleven days of culture. This person's SARS-CoV-2 infection, confirmed by PCR, occurred between March and December 2020. To note about this clone: Its antigen is still unknown.

Sequencing was performed with immunoSEQ multiplex PCR; in TCRdb, only in-frame clones are kept and a portion is missing. The sample lists roughly 45,000 clones; 65% to 70% were seen once. Deletions cut 6 bases from V and 0 bases from J, with 13 bases between. Germline values: CDR1 LNHDA, CDR2 SQIVND (reference sequence). This CDR3 comprises 15 residues. This sequence was found in a human donor who had a prior SARS-CoV-2 infection. Sequences were derived from CD4+ T cells from PBMCs cultured with a peptide pool, sampled before COVID-19 vaccination. The chain recombines TRBV19 with TRBJ2-3, with D possibly being TRBD2 (5 bases). This CDR3 is CASRTAGSSTDTQYF. CDR3 bases: TGTGCCAGTAGGACCGCGGGCTCAAGCACAGATACGCAGTATTTT.